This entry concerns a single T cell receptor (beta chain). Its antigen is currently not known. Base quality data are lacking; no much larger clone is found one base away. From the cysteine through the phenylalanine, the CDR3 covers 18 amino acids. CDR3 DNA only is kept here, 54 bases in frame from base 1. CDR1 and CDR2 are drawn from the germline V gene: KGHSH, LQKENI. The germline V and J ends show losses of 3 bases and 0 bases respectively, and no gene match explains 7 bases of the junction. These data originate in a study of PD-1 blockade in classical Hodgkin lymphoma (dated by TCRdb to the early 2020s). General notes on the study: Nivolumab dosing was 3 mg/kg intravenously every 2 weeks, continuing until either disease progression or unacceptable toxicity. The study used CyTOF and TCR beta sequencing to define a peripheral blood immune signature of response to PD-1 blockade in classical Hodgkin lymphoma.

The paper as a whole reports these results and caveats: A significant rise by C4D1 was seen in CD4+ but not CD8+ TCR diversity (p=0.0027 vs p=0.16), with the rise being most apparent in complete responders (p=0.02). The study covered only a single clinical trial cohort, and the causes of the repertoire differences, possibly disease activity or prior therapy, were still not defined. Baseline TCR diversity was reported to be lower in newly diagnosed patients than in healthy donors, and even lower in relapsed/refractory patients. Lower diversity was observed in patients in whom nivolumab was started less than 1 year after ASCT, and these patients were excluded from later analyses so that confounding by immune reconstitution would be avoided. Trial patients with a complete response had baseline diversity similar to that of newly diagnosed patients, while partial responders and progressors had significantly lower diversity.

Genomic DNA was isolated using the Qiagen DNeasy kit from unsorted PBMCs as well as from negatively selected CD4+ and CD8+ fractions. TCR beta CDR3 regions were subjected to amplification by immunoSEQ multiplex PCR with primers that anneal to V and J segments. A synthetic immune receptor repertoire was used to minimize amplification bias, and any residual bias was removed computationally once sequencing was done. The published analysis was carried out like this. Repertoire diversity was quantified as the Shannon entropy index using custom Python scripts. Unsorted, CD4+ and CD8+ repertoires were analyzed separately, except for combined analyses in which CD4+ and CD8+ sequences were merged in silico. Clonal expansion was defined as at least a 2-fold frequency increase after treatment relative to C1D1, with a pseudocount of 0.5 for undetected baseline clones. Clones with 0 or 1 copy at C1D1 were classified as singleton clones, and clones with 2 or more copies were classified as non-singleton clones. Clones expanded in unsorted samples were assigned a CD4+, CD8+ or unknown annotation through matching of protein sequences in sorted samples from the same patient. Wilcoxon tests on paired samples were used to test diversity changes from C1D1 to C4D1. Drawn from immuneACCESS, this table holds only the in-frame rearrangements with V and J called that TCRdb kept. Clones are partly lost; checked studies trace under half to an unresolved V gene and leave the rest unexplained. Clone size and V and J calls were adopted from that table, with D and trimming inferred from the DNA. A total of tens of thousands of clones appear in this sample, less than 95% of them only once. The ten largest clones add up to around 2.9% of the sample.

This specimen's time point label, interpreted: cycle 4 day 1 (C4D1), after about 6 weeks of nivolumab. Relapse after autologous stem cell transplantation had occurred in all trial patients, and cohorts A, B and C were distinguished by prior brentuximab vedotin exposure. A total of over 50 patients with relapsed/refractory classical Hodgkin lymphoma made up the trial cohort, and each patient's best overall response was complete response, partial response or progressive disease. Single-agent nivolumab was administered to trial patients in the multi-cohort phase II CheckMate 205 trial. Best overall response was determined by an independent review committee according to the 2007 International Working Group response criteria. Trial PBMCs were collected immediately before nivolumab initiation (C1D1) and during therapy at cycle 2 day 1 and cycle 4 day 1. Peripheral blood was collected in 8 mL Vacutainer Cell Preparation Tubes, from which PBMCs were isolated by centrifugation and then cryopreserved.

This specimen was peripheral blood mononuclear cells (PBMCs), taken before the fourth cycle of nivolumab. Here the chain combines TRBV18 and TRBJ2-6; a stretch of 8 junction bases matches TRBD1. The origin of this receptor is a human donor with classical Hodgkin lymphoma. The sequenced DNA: TGTGCCAGCTCACCTGGGGACAGGTGGCACTCTGGGGCCAACGTCCTGACTTTC. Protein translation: CASSPGDRWHSGANVLTF. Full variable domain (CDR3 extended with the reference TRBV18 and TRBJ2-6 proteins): NAGVMQNPRHLVRRRGQEARLRCSPMKGHSHVYWYRQLPEEGLKFMVYLQKENIIDESGMPKERFSAEFPKEGPSILRIQQVVRGDSAAYFCASSPGDRWHSGANVLTFGAGSRLTVL.